This entry features one TCR beta chain sequence. The record originates from a study of T cells in Graves' hyperthyroidism and ophthalmopathy. After removal of 6 bases from V and 3 bases from J, the junction contained 9 bases not matched to a gene. This CDR3 comprises 16 residues. TCR beta CDR3 sequences were amplified from RNA transcripts. During a first-round RT-PCR of the TCR CDR3, the HTBI primer set was used. TCRdb reanalysed the multiplex PCR reads using MiXCR and keeps one entry per CDR3 protein. The profile covers over 120,000 distinct CDR3 sequences, with 22% appearing a single time and around two thirds taken by the ten largest. These patients, aged 18 to 65, had recently diagnosed hyperthyroidism lasting under 2 months. Preceding any ophthalmopathy symptoms, the blood sample dates from first hyperthyroidism diagnosis. Fresh peripheral blood, 9.5 to 10 ml of it, supplied the PBMCs.

The sample consisted of blood. The rearrangement links TRBV12-3 or TRBV12-4 to TRBJ1-1, with TRBD1 matching over 11 bases. The clonotype was recovered from a woman aged 50 to 65 with Graves' hyperthyroidism that later progressed to Graves' ophthalmopathy. The chain's CDR3 is CASRDQGQGVDTEAFF. DNA for the CDR3: TGTGCCAGCAGAGATCAGGGACAGGGGGTAGACACTGAAGCTTTCTTT.